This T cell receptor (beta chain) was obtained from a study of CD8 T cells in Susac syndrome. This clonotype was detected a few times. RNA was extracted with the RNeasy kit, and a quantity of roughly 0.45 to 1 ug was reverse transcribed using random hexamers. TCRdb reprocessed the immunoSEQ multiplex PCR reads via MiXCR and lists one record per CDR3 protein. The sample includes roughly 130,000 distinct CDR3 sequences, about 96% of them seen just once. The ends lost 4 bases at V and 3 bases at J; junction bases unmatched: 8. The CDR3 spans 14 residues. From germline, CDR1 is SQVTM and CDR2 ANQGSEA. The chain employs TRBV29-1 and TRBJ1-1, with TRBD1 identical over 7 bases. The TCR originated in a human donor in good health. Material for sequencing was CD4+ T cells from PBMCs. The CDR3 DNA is TGCAGCGTTGCCCGGTCCGGGACAGACACTGAAGCTTTCTTT. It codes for CSVARSGTDTEAFF. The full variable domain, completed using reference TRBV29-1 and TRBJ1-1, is SAVISQKPSRDICQRGTSLTIQCQVDSQVTMMFWYRQQPGQSLTLIATANQGSEATYESGFVIDKFPISRPNLTFSTLTVSNMSPEDSSIYLCSVARSGTDTEAFFGQGTRLTVV.